This TCR beta chain was profiled in a study of a mutant IDH1 vaccine in newly diagnosed glioma. As concerns this clone: Its antigen is not identified.

Germline V gene sequence: CDR1 SGDLS, CDR2 YYNGEE. V dropped 0 bases and J dropped 0; count of bases not matched to a gene: 9. The CDR3 extends over 20 amino acids. Method: immunoSEQ multiplex PCR; TCRdb's copy keeps in-frame clones and lacks some. In the table there are approximately 24,000 clones, 75% to 80% of which are singletons. As for time point: week 5, during vaccination. Doses comprised 300 ug of mutant IDH1 20-mer peptide each, plus topical imiquimod. The genes are TRBV9 and TRBJ2-6; 10 nucleotides line up with TRBD1. The sequencing used PBMCs, collected from a glioma patient whose treatment included an IDH1 peptide vaccine. This sequence was found in a man in his forties or fifties with glioma. As DNA, the CDR3 is TGTGCCAGCAGCGTAGAGTCTCGGCGGGACAGGGGCTCTGGGGCCAACGTCCTGACTTTC. This encodes CASSVESRRDRGSGANVLTF.